The 5 T cell receptor beta chains below were found in one sample sequenced in a study of blood T cells in healthy people across ages. Primers used in a second PCR of roughly 7 to 12 cycles were a sample-barcoded 5' primer and a J-beta primer mix. In TCRdb, the 5' RACE reads were re-called with MiXCR into one record per CDR3 protein. This sample has 1.5 million to 1.9 million distinct CDR3 sequences; roughly 43% occur once, and the top ten carry under 5%. The sample was blood. The receptors shown here come from a woman aged 18-29 years in good health.

This chain joins TRBV7-2 and TRBJ1-2; maybe TRBD1 (5 bases). Trimming took off 1 base at V and 8 bases at J, with 14 bases between the two ends. The CDR3 runs to 14 residues. CDR1 and CDR2 (germline): SGHTA, FQGNSA. The CDR3 loop reads CASSLGAREIGYTF. For the CDR3, the DNA is TGTGCCAGCAGCTTAGGTGCCAGGGAGATAGGCTACACCTTC.

The V and J genes are TRBV30 and TRBJ1-2; D is unclear. The CDR3 has 13 amino acids. Germline V lookup: CDR1 GTSNPN, CDR2 SVGIG (reference sequence). Trimming stripped 3 bases from V and 3 bases from J, with 11 bases between. The CDR3 reads CAWRMRQHYGYTF. The CDR3 nucleotides read TGTGCCTGGAGGATGAGGCAGCACTATGGCTACACCTTC. The full variable domain, completed using reference TRBV30 and TRBJ1-2, is SQTIHQWPATLVQPVGSPLSLECTVEGTSNPNLYWYRQAAGRGLQLLFYSVGIGQISSEVPQNLSASRPQDRQFILSSKKLLLSDSGFYLCAWRMRQHYGYTFGSGTRLTVV.

Written as DNA, the CDR3 is TGTGCCAGCAGCCAAGTCGGGAGGGCCAGTGCTGAGCAGTTCTTC. Translation gives CASSQVGRASAEQFF. This sequence joins TRBV3-1 and TRBJ2-1; 8 bases line up with TRBD2. The CDR3 extends over 15 amino acids. Germline V gives CDR1 LGHDT, CDR2 YNNKEL (reference sequence). V lost 1 base to trimming and J lost 9 bases; unmatched junction nucleotides: 8.

The chain's CDR3 is CASSHAAGSYEQYF. The CDR3 coding sequence is TGTGCCAGCAGCCACGCGGCAGGTTCCTACGAGCAGTACTTC. The chain combines TRBV7-9 with TRBJ2-7, with D unresolved. Trimming stripped 5 bases from V and 1 base from J, with 12 bases between. Germline assignment: CDR1 SEHNR and CDR2 FQNEAQ (reference sequence). The CDR3 contains 14 residues.

CDR3 DNA sequence: TGTGCCAGCAGTGAGGGGTCTTCGGATACGCAGTATTTT. This sequence encodes CASSEGSSDTQYF. This chain joins TRBV25-1 and TRBJ2-3; D remains ambiguous. The germline gives CDR1 MGHDK, CDR2 SYGVNS. The CDR3 spans 13 residues. The V and J ends lost 3 bases and 6 bases respectively, with 10 bases between them. The full variable domain, with the rest looked up from reference TRBV25-1 and TRBJ2-3, is EADIYQTPRYLVIGTGKKITLECSQTMGHDKMYWYQQDPGMELHLIHYSYGVNSTEKGDLSSESTVSRIRTEHFPLTLESARPSHTSQYLCASSEGSSDTQYFGPGTRLTVL.